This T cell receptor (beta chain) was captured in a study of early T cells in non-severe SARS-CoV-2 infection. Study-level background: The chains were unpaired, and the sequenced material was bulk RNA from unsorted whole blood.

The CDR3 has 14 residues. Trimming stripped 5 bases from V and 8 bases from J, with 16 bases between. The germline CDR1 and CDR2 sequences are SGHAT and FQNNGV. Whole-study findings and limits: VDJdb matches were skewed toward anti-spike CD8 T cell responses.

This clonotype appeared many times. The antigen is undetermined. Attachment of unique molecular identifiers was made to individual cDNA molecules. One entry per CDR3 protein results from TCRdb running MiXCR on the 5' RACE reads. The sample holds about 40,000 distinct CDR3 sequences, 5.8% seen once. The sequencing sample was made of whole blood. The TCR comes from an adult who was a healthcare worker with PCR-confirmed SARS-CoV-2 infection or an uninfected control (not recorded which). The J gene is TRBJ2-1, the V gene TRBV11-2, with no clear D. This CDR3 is CASSPRAGSDEQFF. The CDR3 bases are TGTGCCAGCAGCCCAAGGGCCGGATCGGATGAGCAGTTCTTC. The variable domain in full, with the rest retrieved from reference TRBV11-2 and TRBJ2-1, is EAGVAQSPRYKIIEKRQSVAFWCNPISGHATLYWYQQILGQGPKLLIQFQNNGVVDDSQLPKDRFSAERLKGVDSTLKIQPAKLEDSAVYLCASSPRAGSDEQFFGPGTRLTVL.